One sample yielded the 18 T cell receptor beta chains listed below, sequenced in a study of Graves' ophthalmopathy and Graves' hyperthyroidism. Using RNA transcripts, the TCR beta CDR3 regions were amplified. A first-round RT-PCR used HTBI primers, followed by a second-round multiplex PCR. TCRdb reanalysed the multiplex PCR reads using MiXCR and keeps one entry per CDR3 protein. This sample carries 650,000 to 800,000 distinct CDR3 sequences, roughly 41% of them seen once, and the ten largest clones take roughly 3%. Sequencing was done on a sample of peripheral blood. All receptors derive from an adult man with Graves' ophthalmopathy.

Worth noting for this clonotype: A read error may produce the germline difference seen at one junction end. This chain joins TRBV2 and TRBJ2-2; TRBD2 aligns across 10 bases. CDR1 and CDR2 from the germline V gene are SNHLY and FYNNEI. The CDR3 runs to 17 residues. CDR3 in DNA: TGCGCCAGCACCGGGGCTAGCGGGGGAGCGAACACCGGGGAGCTGTTTTTT. Translation: CASTGASGGANTGELFF.

This clonotype was recorded at least ten times. This chain's CDR3 is CATSTTGGANTEAFF. The CDR3 nucleotides read TGTGCCACCAGCACGACAGGGGGCGCGAACACTGAAGCTTTCTTT. This chain connects TRBV15 to TRBJ1-1; the match to TRBD1 covers 10 bases. CDR1 LNHNV and CDR2 YYDKDF come from the germline V gene (reference sequence). The CDR3 is made up of 15 amino acids. V lost 4 bases and J lost 1; bases outside the gene matches: 3.

A note on this clonotype: The conserved phenylalanine or tryptophan is not found at the CDR3 terminus, so this likely reflects a read error. The V gene is TRBV27, the J gene TRBJ1-6; D ambiguous. CDR3 length: 19 residues. Trimming removed 5 bases at V and 7 bases at J, with 27 bases between. Per the germline V gene, CDR1 is MNHEY and CDR2 is SMNVEV (reference sequence). DNA for the CDR3: TGTGCCAGCAGTCCCTCGCGTTTGGGGTCGATCGTGGAAAATTCACCCCTCCACCTT. Amino acid sequence: CASSPSRLGSIVENSPLHL.

J is TRBJ2-3 and V is TRBV15; D uncertain. This CDR3 is 12 amino acids long. Deletions cut 11 bases from V and 2 bases from J, with 11 bases between. Germline CDR1 is LNHNV and CDR2 is YYDKDF (reference sequence). The CDR3 protein is CAAELYTDTQYF. The CDR3 DNA sequence: TGTGCCGCCGAGCTATACACAGATACGCAGTATTTT.

This clonotype was observed many times. The chain employs TRBV7-3 and TRBJ2-2, with unresolved D. CDR3 length: 15 amino acids. V lost 2 bases, J lost 2 bases, and 9 bases lay in between. Germline V gives CDR1 SGHTA, CDR2 FQGTGA. The CDR3 reads CASSLGLGNTGELFF. The CDR3 DNA reads as TGTGCCAGCAGCTTAGGTCTGGGTAACACCGGGGAGCTGTTTTTT. The entire variable domain, with the rest obtained from reference TRBV7-3 and TRBJ2-2, is as follows: GAGVSQTPSNKVTEKGKYVELRCDPISGHTALYWYRQSLGQGPEFLIYFQGTGAADDSGLPNDRFFAVRPEGSVSTLKIQRTERGDSAVYLCASSLGLGNTGELFFGEGSRLTVL.

This clonotype was seen ten or more times. This chain links TRBV7-9 with TRBJ2-2; no clear D gene. Trimming stripped 2 bases from V and 0 bases from J, with 10 bases between. This CDR3 spans 16 amino acids. Germline V CDR1 and CDR2: SEHNR, FQNEAQ (reference sequence). The CDR3 is CASSLFQVANTGELFF. The CDR3 region has the DNA TGTGCCAGCAGCTTATTTCAGGTCGCGAACACCGGGGAGCTGTTTTTT.

Regarding this clonotype: This sequence may be a read error, since a much larger clone differs from it by one base. The genes are TRBV12-3 or TRBV12-4 and TRBJ2-2; 7 bases are shared with TRBD1. This CDR3 is built from 15 residues. With 5 bases clipped from V and 6 bases from J, the junction kept 9 bases outside the gene matches. The DNA for the CDR3 is TGTGCCAGCAGTCCCCCGGGACAGATAGCCGGGGAGCTGTTTTTT. Protein sequence: CASSPPGQIAGELFF.

This clonotype occurred many times. The chain is built from TRBV7-2 and TRBJ2-5, with 8 bases fitting TRBD2. Per germline, CDR1 SGHTA and CDR2 FQGNSA. Trimming cost V 6 bases and J 3 bases; bases outside gene matches: 3. This CDR3 region has 13 residues. The CDR3 region is CASRGGLEETQYF. The CDR3 DNA follows: TGTGCCAGCAGGGGGGGACTAGAAGAGACCCAGTACTTC.

The CDR3 DNA reads TGTGCCAGCAGTGGGCCCTCAAGGTTCGCTGAAGCTTTCTTT. Protein sequence: CASSGPSRFAEAFF. This rearrangement joins TRBV2 to TRBJ1-1; D uncertain. The CDR3 totals 14 residues. Germline assignment: CDR1 SNHLY and CDR2 FYNNEI. The germline V and J ends were trimmed by 4 bases and 6 bases, with 15 bases remaining between them. Supplemented by reference TRBV2 and TRBJ1-1, the full variable domain reads EPEVTQTPSHQVTQMGQEVILRCVPISNHLYFYWYRQILGQKVEFLVSFYNNEISEKSEIFDDQFSVERPDGSNFTLKIRSTKLEDSAMYFCASSGPSRFAEAFFGQGTRLTVV.

V and J are TRBV5-1 and TRBJ1-2; maybe TRBD1 (6 bases). Per the germline V gene, CDR1 is SGHRS and CDR2 is YFSETQ. The V and J ends lost 4 bases and 0 bases respectively, with 16 bases between them. The CDR3 is made up of 16 amino acids. For the CDR3, the DNA is TGCGCCAGCAGCCAAAACCGCCCAGGGGCTAACTATGGCTACACCTTC. Translating gives CASSQNRPGANYGYTF.

The chain is built from TRBV9 and TRBJ1-2; 9 bases are shared with TRBD1. Losses at the gene ends were 5 bases for V and 3 bases for J; bases not matched to a gene: 8. The CDR3 is 15 amino acids. From germline, CDR1 is SGDLS and CDR2 YYNGEE. This chain's CDR3 is CASSLQRTGDYGYTF. The CDR3 DNA reads TGTGCCAGCAGTTTACAACGGACAGGGGACTATGGCTACACCTTC.

The chain joins TRBV19 to TRBJ1-2; TRBD1 matches 7 bases. CDR3 length: 14 residues. The V and J ends lost 5 bases and 4 bases, in that order; junction bases with no gene match: 7. Germline-derived CDR1 and CDR2 are LNHDA and SQIVND (reference sequence). This CDR3 reads CASSPLTGSYGYTF. The CDR3 DNA is TGTGCCAGTAGTCCGCTGACAGGGAGCTATGGCTACACCTTC.

As concerns this clonotype: The junction differs from germline at one of its ends, possibly a read error. This rearrangement joins TRBV4-1 to TRBJ1-5; D is undetermined. The CDR3 is 14 amino acids. The V gene's germline CDR1 is MGHRA and CDR2 YSYEKL. The CDR3 DNA follows: TGCGCCGGCAGCCAAGACCAGAGCAATCAGCCCCAGCATTTT. Its translation: CAGSQDQSNQPQHF.

At least ten counts were recorded for this clonotype. This chain joins TRBV13 and TRBJ2-5; 10 bases are shared with TRBD1. The CDR3 loop spans 15 amino acids. Germline V gene sequence: CDR1 PRHDT, CDR2 FYEKMQ (reference sequence). With V trimmed by 5 bases and J by 2 bases, 5 bases remained unmatched. The DNA of the CDR3 is TGTGCCAGCAGCCTCCCGGGACAGGGGCAAGAGACCCAGTACTTC. Translating gives CASSLPGQGQETQYF.

As for this clonotype: Since a much larger clone is just one base distant, this may be a read error. The chain combines TRBV7-2 with TRBJ1-4; tentatively, D is TRBD1 (5 bases). The CDR3 length is 14 residues. In germline, CDR1 is SGHTA, CDR2 FQGNSA. The DNA for the CDR3 is TGTGCCAGCAGCTTTGCCGGGACTAATGAAAAACTGTTATTT. It specifies CASSFAGTNEKLLF.

This clonotype was counted many times. The J gene is TRBJ2-5, the V gene TRBV10-2, with 12 positions matching TRBD1. Per the germline V gene, CDR1 is WSHSY and CDR2 is SAAADI. After removal of 6 bases from V and 5 bases from J, the junction contained 7 bases not matched to a gene. The CDR3 has 15 amino acids. In nucleotides, the CDR3 is TGCGCCAGCAGGAGGGACAGGGGGCTTGGTGAGACCCAGTACTTC. This sequence encodes CASRRDRGLGETQYF.

This rearrangement joins TRBV10-2 to TRBJ1-4, with D possibly TRBD1 on 6 matching bases. This CDR3 has 14 amino acids. Trimming pared 7 bases from V and 8 bases from J, leaving 17 bases between. The germline V gene encodes CDR1 WSHSY and CDR2 SAAADI. CDR3 DNA: TGCGCCAGCAATAAACAGGGTTACGGCGAAAAACTGTTTTTT. Translation gives CASNKQGYGEKLFF.

This clonotype showed up many times. The V call is TRBV20-1, the J call TRBJ2-7, with a tentative D call TRBD2 (7 bases). The germline V and J ends were trimmed by 1 base and 5 bases, with 12 bases remaining between them. This CDR3 is 13 amino acids long. The germline V gene has CDR1 DFQATT and CDR2 SNEGSKA (reference sequence). Here the CDR3 reads CSARGGRDNEQYF. Here the CDR3 DNA reads TGCAGTGCTAGAGGGGGGAGGGACAACGAGCAGTACTTC.